The 23 T cell receptor beta chains below all came from one sample that was sequenced in a study of shared clonotypes between healthy human individuals. Sequenced by immunoSEQ multiplex PCR; TCRdb stores in-frame clones only, minus some. The data contain 2 million to 2.5 million clones, 90% to 96% of them seen just once; the ten biggest clones take up around 0.13%. Sequencing was performed on naive CD4+ T cells sorted from blood. Subset: CD45RA+ positively selected. The receptors derive from a man between 18 and 29 years old in good health.

This chain joins TRBV25-1 and TRBJ2-3; D is uncertain. The V and J ends lost 4 bases and 3 bases respectively, with 14 bases between them. CDR3 length: 15 residues. CDR1 and CDR2 (germline): MGHDK, SYGVNS. CDR3 DNA: TGTGCCAGCAGTGCCCCCGGGCCGACGACAGATACGCAGTATTTT. Translation: CASSAPGPTTDTQYF.

This rearrangement joins TRBV7-9 to TRBJ2-7; no firm D call. Trimming left V 1 base short and J 0 bases short, with 4 bases between. Germline V gives CDR1 SEHNR, CDR2 FQNEAQ (reference sequence). The CDR3 has 13 amino acids. Written as DNA, the CDR3 is TGTGCCAGCAGCTTAGGGAACTCCTACGAGCAGTACTTC. Residues: CASSLGNSYEQYF.

V usage is TRBV5-1 and J usage is TRBJ2-3; TRBD2 matches at 7 bases. The CDR3 is made up of 14 amino acids. J gave up 2 bases and V 8 bases, and 8 bases lay outside the gene matches. Germline loops: CDR1 SGHRS, CDR2 YFSETQ. CDR3 DNA: TGCGCCAGTAAAAGGGGAGGGACCACAGATACGCAGTATTTT. It is translated as CASKRGGTTDTQYF.

This chain connects TRBV4-1 to TRBJ2-3; D gene unclear. Deletions cut 1 base from V and 10 bases from J, with 12 bases between. The CDR3 covers 13 residues. CDR1 is MGHRA and CDR2 is YSYEKL in the germline V gene. In DNA, the CDR3 is TGCGCCAGCAGCCAAGGGAGTCCCAGCCCGCAGTATTTT. It codes for CASSQGSPSPQYF.

V usage is TRBV6-5 and J usage is TRBJ1-1; the D is unclear. V lost 2 bases and J lost 1, with 8 bases in between. The CDR3 sequence is 14 residues long. Germline V gene data show CDR1 as MNHEY and CDR2 as SVGAGI. The CDR3: CASSYLMANTEAFF. Written as DNA, the CDR3 is TGTGCCAGCAGTTACCTTATGGCGAACACTGAAGCTTTCTTT.

As DNA, the CDR3 is TGTGCCAGCAGTGGGGGACAGGGCTTTTACGAGCAGTACTTC. As protein: CASSGGQGFYEQYF. J is TRBJ2-7 and V is TRBV28, with 9 bases aligning to TRBD1. Losses at the gene ends were 5 bases for V and 4 bases for J; bases not matched to a gene: 6. CDR3 length equals 14 residues. Germline CDR1 and CDR2: MDHEN and SYDVKM.

This rearrangement joins TRBV30 to TRBJ1-6; D unclear. Trimming took off 4 bases at V and 10 bases at J, with 14 bases between the two ends. The CDR3 is 13 residues long. Germline CDR1 and CDR2: GTSNPN and SVGIG (reference sequence). CDR3 sequence reads: CAWIRSPGSPLHF. In nucleotides, the CDR3 is TGTGCCTGGATCCGGTCCCCAGGCTCACCCCTCCACTTT.

The chain is built from TRBV14 and TRBJ2-7; D is uncertain. The germline V gene has CDR1 SGHDN and CDR2 FVKESK. The CDR3 contains 12 residues. Deletions cut 1 base from V and 9 bases from J, with 10 bases between. CDR3 in DNA: TGTGCCAGCAGCCAAGCCGGCCAGCCGCAGTACTTC. Its translation: CASSQAGQPQYF. The full variable domain, completed using reference TRBV14 and TRBJ2-7, is EAGVTQFPSHSVIEKGQTVTLRCDPISGHDNLYWYRRVMGKEIKFLLHFVKESKQDESGMPNNRFLAERTGGTYSTLKVQPAELEDSGVYFCASSQAGQPQYFGPGTRLTVT.

In regard to this clone: The identical CDR3 is also encoded by other nucleotide sequences in the sample. V gene TRBV5-6 combines with J gene TRBJ2-3; D ambiguous. V shed 0 bases and J shed 0 bases, with 5 bases lying between them. CDR3 length equals 14 residues. The germline V gene has CDR1 SGHDT and CDR2 YYEEEE. The CDR3 DNA sequence: TGTGCCAGCAGCTTGGAGATAAGCACAGATACGCAGTATTTT. Its protein product is CASSLEISTDTQYF.

The gene calls are TRBV18 and TRBJ2-7; tentatively, D is TRBD1 (7 bases). The germline CDR1 and CDR2 sequences are KGHSH and LQKENI. This CDR3 comprises 12 residues. V lost 4 bases and J lost 5, with 9 bases in between. In nucleotides, the CDR3 is TGTGCCAGCTCACTCAGGGGGGACGAGCAGTACTTC. This codes for CASSLRGDEQYF.

The rearrangement uses TRBV7-3 and TRBJ1-2, with D possibly being TRBD1 (5 bases). The V end was cut by 0 bases, the J end by 8 bases, with 13 bases between. Germline V gene sequence: CDR1 SGHTA, CDR2 FQGTGA. The CDR3 length is 14 residues. For the CDR3, the DNA is TGTGCCAGCAGCTTAACCATGGAGGGGCGAGGCTACACCTTC. It translates to CASSLTMEGRGYTF.

This clone was seen just once. The chain couples TRBV6-4 to TRBJ2-1; the match to TRBD2 covers 7 bases. The length of the CDR3 is 14 residues. V was clipped by 4 bases and J by 7 bases; unmatched bases: 7. Germline V gene lookup returns CDR1 MRHNA and CDR2 SNTAGT. Written as DNA, the CDR3 is TGTGCCAGCAGTGTGGCGGGAGTGGGGAATGAGCAGTTCTTC. Its translation is CASSVAGVGNEQFF.

A word on this clone: Additional DNA sequences in this sample encode the identical CDR3. This rearrangement joins TRBV7-2 to TRBJ2-5; the match to TRBD2 covers 8 bases. The CDR3 runs to 16 residues. Germline V CDR1 and CDR2: SGHTA, FQGNSA. The junction had 8 bases not matched to a gene; V was cut back by 1 base and J by 4 bases. The CDR3 loop reads CASSLGAGVVGETQYF. In nucleotides, the CDR3 is TGTGCCAGCAGCTTAGGAGCGGGAGTGGTAGGAGAGACCCAGTACTTC.

This rearrangement joins TRBV4-1 to TRBJ2-1; D gene uncertain. CDR3 length equals 14 residues. Looked up from germline, CDR1 is MGHRA and CDR2 is YSYEKL. V lost 3 bases and J lost 5, with 11 bases in between. CDR3 residues: CASSHGMRNNEQFF. Written as DNA, the CDR3 is TGCGCCAGCAGCCACGGAATGAGAAACAATGAGCAGTTCTTC.

The chain links TRBV5-4 to TRBJ2-3; 12 bases are shared with TRBD2. The CDR3 is 15 amino acids. Trimming at V came to 6 bases and at J to 2 bases, leaving 4 bases not matched to a gene. The germline CDR1 and CDR2 sequences are SGHNT and YYREEE (reference sequence). CDR3 DNA sequence: TGTGCCAGCACTAGCGGGAGGGTGAACACAGATACGCAGTATTTT. It is translated as CASTSGRVNTDTQYF.

This clone was recorded a few times. This sequence joins TRBV27 and TRBJ1-2; TRBD1 agrees at 8 bases. The V gene's germline CDR1 is MNHEY and CDR2 SMNVEV (reference sequence). Germline trimming cut 8 bases from V and 7 bases from J; bases unmatched to any gene: 9. CDR3 size: 13 residues. CDR3 sequence: CASRGAGGLGYTF. For the CDR3, the DNA is TGTGCCAGCCGCGGCGCAGGGGGCCTTGGCTACACCTTC.

The V gene is TRBV13, the J gene TRBJ2-5; D unclear. The V gene's germline CDR1 is PRHDT and CDR2 FYEKMQ (reference sequence). The germline V and J ends were trimmed by 1 base and 2 bases, with 5 bases remaining between them. This CDR3 is 13 amino acids long. CDR3 nucleotide sequence: TGTGCCAGCAGCTTAGTGGGTCAAGAGACCCAGTACTTC. Amino acids: CASSLVGQETQYF.

This clone was observed a single time. The chain carries TRBV6-6 and TRBJ2-7, with TRBD2 identical over 8 bases. The length of the CDR3 is 14 residues. J lost 3 bases, V lost 4 bases, and 5 bases had no gene match. From germline, CDR1 is MNHNY and CDR2 SVGAGI (reference sequence). The CDR3 DNA is TGTGCCAGCAGTTCCGGGAGGGTCAACTACGAGCAGTACTTC. Its protein product is CASSSGRVNYEQYF.

The V and J genes are TRBV10-3 and TRBJ2-2; D gene uncertain. Between the trimmed V and J ends, which lost 0 bases and 5 bases, there was a span of 7 bases. In germline, CDR1 is ENHRY, CDR2 SYGVKD. The CDR3 extends over 14 amino acids. The CDR3, as DNA: TGTGCCATCAGTGAGTCGACCCGAACCGGGGAGCTGTTTTTT. Protein product: CAISESTRTGELFF.

The gene calls are TRBV5-4 and TRBJ2-1, with D perhaps given as TRBD1 or TRBD2 (6 bases each). This CDR3 has 17 amino acids. Trimming cost V 4 bases and J 0 bases, with 17 bases left between them. Looked up from germline, CDR1 is SGHNT and CDR2 is YYREEE (reference sequence). CDR3 DNA sequence: TGTGCCAGCAGCCTTCCGGGGGCCCCGAGCTCCTACAATGAGCAGTTCTTC. Translated: CASSLPGAPSSYNEQFF. The whole variable domain, filled in from reference TRBV5-4 and TRBJ2-1, reads ETGVTQSPTHLIKTRGQQVTLRCSSQSGHNTVSWYQQALGQGPQFIFQYYREEENGRGNFPPRFSGLQFPNYSSELNVNALELDDSALYLCASSLPGAPSSYNEQFFGPGTRLTVL.

V usage is TRBV6-5 and J usage is TRBJ1-4, with 7 bases that match TRBD1. The CDR3 contains 15 residues. CDR1 is MNHEY, CDR2 SVGAGI, per germline. Trimming at V came to 0 bases and at J to 5 bases, leaving 3 bases not matched to a gene. CDR3 amino acids: CASSYSEGANEKLFF. DNA for the CDR3: TGTGCCAGCAGTTACTCTGAGGGGGCGAATGAAAAACTGTTTTTT.

The rearrangement uses TRBV6-4 and TRBJ2-1, with a possible D match to TRBD1 (5 bases). CDR3 length: 13 residues. Between the trimmed V and J ends, which lost 3 bases and 7 bases, there was a span of 10 bases. Per the germline V gene, CDR1 is MRHNA and CDR2 is SNTAGT. CDR3 residues: CASSEGLANEQFF. The CDR3 DNA is TGTGCCAGCAGTGAGGGGCTCGCGAATGAGCAGTTCTTC.

This clone has only one observation. The junction does not match germline at one end; this may be a read error. Other DNA sequences of this sample code for an identical CDR3. This CDR3 is CASSLVGTDTGELFF. As DNA, the CDR3 is TGCGCCAGCAGTTTGGTCGGGACCGACACCGGGGAGCTGTTTTTT. The gene calls are TRBV5-1 and TRBJ2-2, with D perhaps matching TRBD1 or TRBD2 (5 bases each). The germline V gene has CDR1 SGHRS and CDR2 YFSETQ. This CDR3 is 15 amino acids long.